This paragraph covers one T cell receptor (beta chain) sequence. The entry originates in a study of technical replicates of blood from a handful of donors. Some clones are missing from TCRdb's copy, which holds only in-frame ones; the method was immunoSEQ multiplex PCR. The sample has about 79,000 clones, about 91% seen once. Germline loops: CDR1 SGHVS, CDR2 FQNEAQ. V was pared by 7 bases and J by 5 bases, with 14 bases between. The CDR3 has 13 residues. The receptor was derived from a human donor in good health. Some clones in this sample may be carry-over from other donors' samples. The specimen sequenced was T cells isolated from PBMCs. This chain links TRBV7-8 with TRBJ2-5; D not resolved. The CDR3 is CASTQLTGETQYF. In nucleotides, the CDR3 is TGTGCCAGCACCCAATTGACTGGTGAGACCCAGTACTTC.